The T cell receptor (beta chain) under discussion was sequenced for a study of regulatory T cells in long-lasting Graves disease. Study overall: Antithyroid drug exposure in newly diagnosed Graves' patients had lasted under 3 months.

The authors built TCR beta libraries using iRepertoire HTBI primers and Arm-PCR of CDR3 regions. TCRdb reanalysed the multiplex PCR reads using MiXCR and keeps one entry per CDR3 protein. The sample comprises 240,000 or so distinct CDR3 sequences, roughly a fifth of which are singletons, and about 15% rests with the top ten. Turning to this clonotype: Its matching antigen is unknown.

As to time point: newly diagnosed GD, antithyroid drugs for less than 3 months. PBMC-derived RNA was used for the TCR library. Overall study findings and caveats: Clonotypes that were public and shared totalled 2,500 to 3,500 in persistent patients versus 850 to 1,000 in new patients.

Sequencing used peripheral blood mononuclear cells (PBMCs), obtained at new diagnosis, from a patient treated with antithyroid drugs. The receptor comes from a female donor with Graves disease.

The CDR3 nucleotides are TGTGCCAGCAGTAAAGGTTCCTCGGAGGGCTATGAGCAGTTCTTC. Amino acids: CASSKGSSEGYEQFF. The chain couples TRBV13 to TRBJ2-1; weak D call: TRBD2 (6 bases). V was cut by 6 bases and J by 8 bases, with 20 bases left in between. The CDR3 contains 15 residues. Germline V gene data show CDR1 as PRHDT and CDR2 as FYEKMQ (reference sequence).